The present TCR beta chain was sequenced within a study of blood T cell repertoires in COVID-19. Study at large: Samples came from the United States, Italy and Spain, spanning acute and convalescent COVID-19.

The CDR3 has 14 residues. Between the trimmed V and J ends, which lost 3 bases and 5 bases, there was a span of 11 bases. In germline, CDR1 is MDHEN, CDR2 SYDVKM. Recruited during active infection, patients (from Seattle) were subsequently followed longitudinally. In the original processing: Reference gene primer amplification gave estimated nucleated cell counts. Here immunoSEQ multiplex PCR was the method, and the copy in TCRdb shows in-frame clones only, minus some. V and J calls and clone size are as listed in that table; D and trimming were resolved from the DNA. There are tens of thousands of clones in the sample; more than 85% occur only once, and around 7.8% lies in the top ten.

This clonotype was obtained from a man aged 35 to 55 with COVID-19, enrolled during active disease. The rearrangement links TRBV28 to TRBJ1-5; perhaps TRBD1 as D (6 bases). Specimen: peripheral blood. The chain's CDR3 is CASSLAGGDQPQHF. As DNA, the CDR3 is TGTGCCAGCAGTTTGGCTGGGGGCGATCAGCCCCAGCATTTT.